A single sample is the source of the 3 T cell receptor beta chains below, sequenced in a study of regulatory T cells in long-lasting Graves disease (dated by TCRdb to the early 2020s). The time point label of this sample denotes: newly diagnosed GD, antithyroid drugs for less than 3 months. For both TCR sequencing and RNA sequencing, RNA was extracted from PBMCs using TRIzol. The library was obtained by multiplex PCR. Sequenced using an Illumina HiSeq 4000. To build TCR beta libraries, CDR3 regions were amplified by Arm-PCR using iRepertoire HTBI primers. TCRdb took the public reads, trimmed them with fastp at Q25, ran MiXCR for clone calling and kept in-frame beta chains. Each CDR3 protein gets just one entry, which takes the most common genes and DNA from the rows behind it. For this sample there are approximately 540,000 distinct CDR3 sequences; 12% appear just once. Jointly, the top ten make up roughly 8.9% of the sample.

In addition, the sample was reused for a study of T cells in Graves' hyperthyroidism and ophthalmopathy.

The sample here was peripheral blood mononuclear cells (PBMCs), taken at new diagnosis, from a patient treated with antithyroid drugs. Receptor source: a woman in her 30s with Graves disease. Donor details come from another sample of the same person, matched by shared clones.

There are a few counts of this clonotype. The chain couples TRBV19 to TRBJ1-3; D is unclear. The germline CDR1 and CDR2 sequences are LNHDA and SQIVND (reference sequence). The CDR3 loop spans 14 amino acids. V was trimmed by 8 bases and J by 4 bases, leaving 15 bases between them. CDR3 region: CASRLATQGNTIYF. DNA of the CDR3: TGTGCCAGTCGACTGGCTACCCAGGGAAACACCATATATTTT.

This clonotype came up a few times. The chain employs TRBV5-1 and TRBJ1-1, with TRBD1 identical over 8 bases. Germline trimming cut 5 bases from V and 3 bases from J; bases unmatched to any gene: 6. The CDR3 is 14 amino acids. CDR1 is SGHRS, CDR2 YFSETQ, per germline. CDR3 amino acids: CASRPDRADTEAFF. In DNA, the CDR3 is TGCGCCAGCAGACCGGACAGGGCGGACACTGAAGCTTTCTTT.

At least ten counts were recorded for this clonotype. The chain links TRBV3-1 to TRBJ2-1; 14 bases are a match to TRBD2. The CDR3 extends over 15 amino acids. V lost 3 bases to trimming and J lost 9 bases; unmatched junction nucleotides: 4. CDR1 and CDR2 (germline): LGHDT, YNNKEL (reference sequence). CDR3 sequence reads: CASSHGLAGGGEQFF. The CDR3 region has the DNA TGTGCCAGCAGCCACGGACTAGCGGGAGGAGGTGAGCAGTTCTTC.